The 18 T cell receptor beta chains in this list originate from one sample, sequenced in a study of cytomegalovirus exposure and HLA in healthy donors. Primers: 60 Vbeta forward and 13 Jbeta reverse. Profiled with immunoSEQ multiplex PCR; TCRdb holds only in-frame clones, not every one. Of 15,000 to 20,000 clones in the sample, 70% to 80% were seen once. The sample was PBMCs. Receptor source: a man younger than 30 in good health and CMV-seronegative.

This rearrangement joins TRBV5-1 to TRBJ2-7, with 8 bases matching TRBD2. J lost 2 bases, V lost 7 bases, and 8 bases had no gene match. Germline-derived CDR1 and CDR2 are SGHRS and YFSETQ. The length of the CDR3 is 14 residues. As DNA, the CDR3 is TGCGCCAGCCATACTACTAGCGGTACCTACGAGCAGTACTTC. It specifies CASHTTSGTYEQYF.

CDR3 DNA: TGTGCCAGCAAAGGGGGCGGCTATGGCTACACCTTC. Protein product: CASKGGGYGYTF. J is TRBJ1-2 and V is TRBV9; the match to TRBD1 covers 7 bases. V dropped 6 bases and J dropped 4; count of bases not matched to a gene: 3. This CDR3 comprises 12 residues. Germline CDR1 SGDLS, CDR2 YYNGEE.

This chain joins TRBV30 and TRBJ2-1; D gene uncertain. Trimming cost V 1 base and J 10 bases, with 14 bases left between them. CDR1 GTSNPN and CDR2 SVGIG come from the germline V gene (reference sequence). This CDR3 has 13 amino acids. As DNA, the CDR3 is TGTGCCTGGAGTGCCCTGTTTAATGTGGAGCAGTTCTTC. The encoded protein is CAWSALFNVEQFF.

The chain employs TRBV4-1 and TRBJ2-7; 8 bases are shared with TRBD1. This CDR3 comprises 14 residues. Germline values: CDR1 MGHRA, CDR2 YSYEKL. The J segment lost 6 bases and the V segment lost 3 bases, leaving 7 bases of the junction unmatched. The CDR3 region is CASSQRAGGLEQYF. The CDR3 coding sequence is TGCGCCAGCAGCCAGAGGGCAGGGGGCCTCGAGCAGTACTTC.

This sequence joins TRBV7-3 and TRBJ2-7, with no clear D. Germline V gives CDR1 SGHTA, CDR2 FQGTGA. This CDR3 has 13 residues. Trimming took off 3 bases at V and 1 base at J, with 7 bases between the two ends. This CDR3 is CASSFGSSYEQYF. As DNA, the CDR3 is TGTGCCAGCAGCTTTGGCAGTTCCTACGAGCAGTACTTC. Variable domain in full (rest from reference TRBV7-3 and TRBJ2-7): GAGVSQTPSNKVTEKGKYVELRCDPISGHTALYWYRQSLGQGPEFLIYFQGTGAADDSGLPNDRFFAVRPEGSVSTLKIQRTERGDSAVYLCASSFGSSYEQYFGPGTRLTVT.

This clone was found a few times. The rearrangement uses TRBV4-1 and TRBJ1-2; TRBD1 agrees at 7 bases. Germline-derived CDR1 and CDR2 are MGHRA and YSYEKL. This CDR3 contains 14 residues. Trimming cost V 4 bases and J 4 bases; bases outside gene matches: 6. The CDR3 loop is CASSPTGTVYGYTF. As DNA, the CDR3 is TGCGCCAGCAGCCCAACCGGGACAGTCTATGGCTACACCTTC.

This chain links TRBV14 with TRBJ2-7; 9 nucleotides agree with TRBD1. CDR1 and CDR2 (germline): SGHDN, FVKESK. The CDR3 is made up of 15 amino acids. V was clipped by 3 bases and J by 4 bases; unmatched bases: 7. In DNA form, the CDR3 reads TGTGCCAGCAGCCAGCCCGGGACAGGGATGTACGAGCAGTACTTC. This codes for CASSQPGTGMYEQYF.

The sample holds a few counts of this clone. The V and J genes are TRBV4-1 and TRBJ1-2, with 8 bases lining up with TRBD1. V dropped 5 bases and J dropped 3; count of bases not matched to a gene: 11. CDR3 length equals 16 residues. Germline V gene sequence: CDR1 MGHRA, CDR2 YSYEKL. CDR3 region: CASSSPTGVHHYGYTF. In DNA form, the CDR3 reads TGCGCCAGCAGCTCCCCGACAGGGGTCCATCACTATGGCTACACCTTC.

This chain connects TRBV5-1 to TRBJ1-2; 7 nucleotides agree with TRBD1. The CDR3 contains 13 residues. Losses at the gene ends were 7 bases for V and 7 bases for J; bases not matched to a gene: 10. Germline CDR1 SGHRS, CDR2 YFSETQ. CDR3 sequence reads: CASSEGAMGGYTF. CDR3 bases: TGCGCCAGCTCAGAGGGGGCTATGGGTGGCTACACCTTC.

The chain has TRBV29-1 and TRBJ1-1, with D uncertain. CDR3 length: 11 amino acids. Germline V lookup: CDR1 SQVTM, CDR2 ANQGSEA. V lost 7 bases to trimming and J lost 2 bases, with 8 bases between them. CDR3 protein: CSATVNTEAFF. The CDR3 nucleotides read TGCAGCGCTACTGTCAACACTGAAGCTTTCTTT.

The J gene is TRBJ2-1, the V gene TRBV6-5, with D possibly being TRBD2 (5 bases). The germline V gene has CDR1 MNHEY and CDR2 SVGAGI. The CDR3 extends over 14 amino acids. Trimming left V 6 bases short and J 2 bases short, with 11 bases between. The CDR3 DNA sequence: TGTGCCAGCAGCCTTAGCGAAACCTACAATGAGCAGTTCTTC. Translation gives CASSLSETYNEQFF.

The chain employs TRBV7-2 and TRBJ2-1; perhaps TRBD2 as D (7 bases). This CDR3 is 17 amino acids long. CDR1 is SGHTA, CDR2 FQGNSA, per germline. V was pared by 1 base and J by 7 bases, with 20 bases between. This CDR3 is CASSLETAGAKRNEQFF. The CDR3 DNA reads TGTGCCAGCAGCTTAGAAACGGCGGGGGCGAAACGGAATGAGCAGTTCTTC.

CDR3 bases: TGCGCCAGCAGCGAGGGAGGGGACGCTAGTTATGGCTACACCTTC. It encodes CASSEGGDASYGYTF. The V call is TRBV5-1, the J call TRBJ1-2; possibly TRBD1 for D (5 bases). The CDR3 is made up of 15 amino acids. Germline CDR1 reads SGHRS; CDR2 reads YFSETQ. V was shortened by 4 bases and J by 5 bases, with 18 bases between the two germline ends.

V is TRBV6-5 and J is TRBJ2-5; 8 positions match TRBD2. Trimming removed 2 bases from V and 5 bases from J; junction bases left unmatched: 7. Looked up from germline, CDR1 is MNHEY and CDR2 is SVGAGI. The length of the CDR3 is 15 residues. The DNA of the CDR3 is TGTGCCAGCAGTTACCGGGGACTAGTGACGGAGACCCAGTACTTC. Translating gives CASSYRGLVTETQYF.

V and J are TRBV29-1 and TRBJ1-1, with 9 bases fitting TRBD1. Germline trimming cut 8 bases from V and 0 bases from J; bases unmatched to any gene: 4. The CDR3 spans 13 residues. The germline gives CDR1 SQVTM, CDR2 ANQGSEA. The CDR3 reads CSFRQGVNTEAFF. The DNA of the CDR3 is TGCAGCTTTCGACAGGGGGTGAACACTGAAGCTTTCTTT.

For the CDR3, the DNA is TGTGCCTGGAGTTACAGGGGTAACTATGGCTACACCTTC. It specifies CAWSYRGNYGYTF. This chain joins TRBV30 and TRBJ1-2; 7 bases are shared with TRBD1. The CDR3 is 13 residues long. Trimming removed 2 bases from V and 1 base from J; junction bases left unmatched: 1. Per the germline V gene, CDR1 is GTSNPN and CDR2 is SVGIG (reference sequence).

The chain employs TRBV30 and TRBJ1-4; no clear D gene. Trimming took 2 bases from V and 4 from J, leaving 14 bases between them. The germline V gene has CDR1 GTSNPN and CDR2 SVGIG (reference sequence). This CDR3 has 15 amino acids. CDR3 region: CAWSPTVSLNEKLFF. CDR3 coding DNA: TGTGCCTGGAGTCCCACCGTTAGTCTTAATGAAAAACTGTTTTTT.

The chain combines TRBV6-1 with TRBJ1-2, with D perhaps matching TRBD1 (6 bases). Trimming shortened V by 2 bases and J by 2 bases, and 9 bases separated the two germline ends. Per the germline V gene, CDR1 is MNHNS and CDR2 is SASEGT. The CDR3 spans 14 residues. The CDR3 sequence: CASSEPTGNYGYTF. For the CDR3, the DNA is TGTGCCAGCAGTGAACCCACAGGGAACTATGGCTACACCTTC.